Below, 21 T cell receptor beta chains from the same sample are listed, as sequenced in a study of T cell repertoires in cytomegalovirus infection. Each CDR3 protein is one row after TCRdb ran MiXCR on the reads. The sample holds 300,000 or so distinct CDR3 sequences, under 30% seen once. The material sequenced was PBMCs. The receptors were gathered from a human donor in good health (CMV status not recorded). Some clones in this sample may be carry-over from other donors' samples.

This clonotype was counted ten times or more. The chain combines TRBV7-2 with TRBJ2-3; 9 bases agree with TRBD1. Unmatched junction bases numbered 7, after V lost 3 bases and J lost 6 bases. The CDR3 runs 15 residues. Germline CDR1 and CDR2: SGHTA and FQGNSA. The CDR3 nucleotides read TGTGCCAGCAGCTTTGGGACAGGGAGGAGGGATACGCAGTATTTT. Its protein product is CASSFGTGRRDTQYF. The full variable domain, its missing parts supplied by reference TRBV7-2 and TRBJ2-3, is GAGVSQSPSNKVTEKGKDVELRCDPISGHTALYWYRQSLGQGLEFLIYFQGNSAPDKSGLPSDRFSAERTGGSVSTLTIQRTQQEDSAVYLCASSFGTGRRDTQYFGPGTRLTVL.

The J gene is TRBJ1-2, the V gene TRBV14, with a possible D match to TRBD1 (5 bases). Germline CDR1 and CDR2: SGHDN and FVKESK. V was trimmed by 4 bases and J by 4 bases, leaving 16 bases between them. There are 15 residues in the CDR3. CDR3 DNA: TGTGCCAGCAGCCGAGCGGGAGAGGGGCTCTATGGCTACACCTTC. It yields the protein CASSRAGEGLYGYTF.

This chain joins TRBV20-1 and TRBJ1-1; D gene ambiguous. There are 15 residues in the CDR3. The V gene lost 3 bases and the J gene lost 0 bases, with 14 bases spanning the gap. Germline CDR1 DFQATT, CDR2 SNEGSKA (reference sequence). The CDR3 loop is CSARMTQALNTEAFF. Here the CDR3 DNA reads TGCAGTGCTAGGATGACCCAGGCCTTGAACACTGAAGCTTTCTTT.

This clonotype has a count of ten or more. CDR3 nucleotides: TGTGCCAGCGCGGGACACCTCTACGAGCAGTACTTC. This sequence encodes CASAGHLYEQYF. The rearrangement uses TRBV7-2 and TRBJ2-7; the D call may be TRBD1 or TRBD2 (6 bases each). There are 12 residues in the CDR3. Germline lookup yields CDR1 SGHTA and CDR2 FQGNSA. The V gene lost 8 bases and the J gene lost 3 bases, with 11 bases spanning the gap.

At least ten counts were recorded for this clonotype. The J gene is TRBJ2-3, the V gene TRBV7-2; 8 bases are a match to TRBD2. The CDR3 is 15 amino acids. Losses at the gene ends were 3 bases for V and 2 bases for J; bases not matched to a gene: 4. CDR1 is SGHTA, CDR2 FQGNSA, per germline. The CDR3 here is CASSFIAGFTDTQYF. CDR3 bases: TGTGCCAGCAGCTTCATAGCGGGGTTCACAGATACGCAGTATTTT.

This clonotype was detected many times. The rearrangement uses TRBV7-6 and TRBJ2-7, with D tentatively TRBD1 (6 bases). CDR3 size: 14 residues. V was pared by 5 bases and J by 1 base, with 12 bases between. Per the germline V gene, CDR1 is SGHVS and CDR2 is FNYEAQ. CDR3 region: CASSPGQLSYEQYF. For the CDR3, the DNA is TGTGCCAGCAGCCCAGGACAGTTATCCTACGAGCAGTACTTC.

This clonotype was counted only a few times. The gene calls are TRBV20-1 and TRBJ2-7; weak D call: TRBD2 (6 bases). Trimming took off 6 bases at V and 5 bases at J, with 20 bases between the two ends. The CDR3 covers 14 residues. Germline values: CDR1 DFQATT, CDR2 SNEGSKA (reference sequence). The CDR3 DNA reads as TGCAGTGCAAACCGGGACTTACTAGCTGACGAGCAGTACTTC. This sequence encodes CSANRDLLADEQYF.

The chain is built from TRBV10-3 and TRBJ2-5, with 7 bases lining up with TRBD2. The CDR3 is 14 amino acids. The germline V gene has CDR1 ENHRY and CDR2 SYGVKD. J gave up 9 bases and V 8 bases, and 15 bases lay outside the gene matches. CDR3 region: CAIRMGGGVEAQYF. The CDR3 DNA reads as TGTGCCATCCGGATGGGGGGGGGGGTCGAGGCCCAGTACTTC.

This clonotype was counted at least ten times. The V call is TRBV28, the J call TRBJ2-1, with 14 bases aligning to TRBD2. Germline V CDR1 and CDR2: MDHEN, SYDVKM. The ends lost 5 bases at V and 7 bases at J; junction bases unmatched: 10. The CDR3 has 17 amino acids. The CDR3 loop reads CASSPLGLAGGLNEQFF. The DNA for the CDR3 is TGTGCCAGCAGTCCTCTAGGACTAGCGGGAGGCCTGAATGAGCAGTTCTTC.

This clonotype was seen at least ten times. The chain couples TRBV7-8 to TRBJ2-7; TRBD1 is a possible D gene (5 bases). V was cut by 4 bases and J by 0 bases, with 16 bases left in between. This CDR3 has 16 amino acids. CDR1 and CDR2 from the germline V gene are SGHVS and FQNEAQ. The CDR3 spells CASSSVGERSSYEQYF. CDR3 DNA sequence: TGTGCCAGCAGCTCGGTAGGGGAAAGGAGCTCCTACGAGCAGTACTTC.

CDR3: CATSRARGGTNTGELFF. The CDR3 nucleotides read TGTGCCACCAGCAGAGCCAGGGGAGGGACTAACACCGGGGAGCTGTTTTTT. The chain employs TRBV15 and TRBJ2-2, with D maybe TRBD2 (7 bases). The CDR3 spans 17 residues. CDR1 LNHNV and CDR2 YYDKDF come from the germline V gene (reference sequence). Trimming took off 1 base at V and 2 bases at J, with 14 bases between the two ends.

The V gene is TRBV29-1, the J gene TRBJ2-1; TRBD2 matches 7 bases. J was trimmed by 6 bases and V by 3 bases; bases with no gene match: 8. CDR3 length: 14 residues. CDR1 is SQVTM, CDR2 ANQGSEA, per germline. Written as DNA, the CDR3 is TGCAGCGTTGACATGCCTAGCGGTTTCAATGAGCAGTTCTTC. The encoded protein is CSVDMPSGFNEQFF.

The chain carries TRBV9 and TRBJ2-5, with 10 nucleotides matching TRBD2. The CDR3 totals 20 residues. V shed 0 bases and J 1 base; nucleotides not matched to a gene: 15. The germline gives CDR1 SGDLS, CDR2 YYNGEE. CDR3 region: CASSVGDRLGSGRFQETQYF. DNA of the CDR3: TGTGCCAGCAGCGTAGGCGATCGGCTCGGTAGCGGGAGGTTCCAAGAGACCCAGTACTTC. The full variable domain, completed using reference TRBV9 and TRBJ2-5, is DSGVTQTPKHLITATGQRVTLRCSPRSGDLSVYWYQQSLDQGLQFLIQYYNGEERAKGNILERFSAQQFPDLHSELNLSSLELGDSALYFCASSVGDRLGSGRFQETQYFGPGTRLLVL.

The chain recombines TRBV28 with TRBJ2-7; possibly TRBD2 for D (6 bases). This CDR3 comprises 13 residues. The V gene's germline CDR1 is MDHEN and CDR2 SYDVKM. Trimming shortened V by 5 bases and J by 4 bases, and 12 bases separated the two germline ends. CDR3 protein: CASSGGALYEQYF. For the CDR3, the DNA is TGTGCCAGCAGTGGAGGGGCCCTTTACGAGCAGTACTTC.

This clonotype was recorded a few times. The chain employs TRBV6-5 and TRBJ2-1, with D possibly matching TRBD2 (6 bases). In germline, CDR1 is MNHEY, CDR2 SVGAGI. The CDR3 sequence is 16 residues long. V was shortened by 6 bases and J by 6 bases, with 21 bases between the two germline ends. CDR3 loop: CASSKSSGGSFNEQFF. In DNA form, the CDR3 reads TGTGCCAGCAGCAAGTCGAGTGGGGGGAGTTTCAATGAGCAGTTCTTC.

The chain couples TRBV5-4 to TRBJ1-1; D uncertain. The CDR3 loop spans 13 amino acids. Germline assignment: CDR1 SGHNT and CDR2 YYREEE (reference sequence). Trimming shortened V by 4 bases and J by 8 bases, and 15 bases separated the two germline ends. The chain's CDR3 is CASSRTGTEEAFF. CDR3 coding DNA: TGTGCCAGCAGCCGGACCGGCACTGAAGAAGCTTTCTTT.

This clonotype was seen a handful of times. V and J are TRBV6-1 and TRBJ1-1; D not certain. The CDR3 sequence is 11 residues long. Germline V gene sequence: CDR1 MNHNS, CDR2 SASEGT. V was pared by 7 bases and J by 2 bases, with 5 bases between. CDR3 in amino acids: CASKINTEAFF. The CDR3 bases are TGTGCCAGCAAGATAAACACTGAAGCTTTCTTT.

The genes are TRBV12-3 or TRBV12-4 and TRBJ2-1; 7 nucleotides match TRBD2. V dropped 5 bases and J dropped 7; count of bases not matched to a gene: 8. CDR3 length: 14 residues. The CDR3 coding sequence is TGTGCCAGCAGTGGGTGGGGGGGTGGTAATGAGCAGTTCTTC. Translated, it gives CASSGWGGGNEQFF.

This clonotype was seen ten or more times. V gene TRBV7-2 combines with J gene TRBJ2-2; D is unresolved. The CDR3 has 14 amino acids. In germline, CDR1 is SGHTA, CDR2 FQGNSA. V lost 4 bases and J lost 4, with 10 bases in between. The CDR3, as DNA: TGTGCCAGCAGCTCTACCCTGGTCACCGGGGAGCTGTTTTTT. This encodes CASSSTLVTGELFF.

This clonotype was counted a single time. This may be a read error: a much more frequent sequence differs by one nucleotide. The chain recombines TRBV7-2 with TRBJ2-1; D is undetermined. Germline V gives CDR1 SGHTA, CDR2 FQGNSA. This CDR3 has 15 amino acids. The CDR3 bases are TGTTCCAGCAGCCCCCGGGTCGGACCCTACAATGAGCAGTTCTTC. Encoded protein: CSSSPRVGPYNEQFF.

This clonotype was detected a few times. CDR3 sequence: CASSPGGALDTQYF. The CDR3 DNA follows: TGTGCCAGCAGTCCAGGGGGAGCGTTAGATACGCAGTATTTT. The chain recombines TRBV28 with TRBJ2-3, with 7 bases identical to TRBD1. The junction had 7 bases not matched to a gene; V was cut back by 5 bases and J by 5 bases. Germline assignment: CDR1 MDHEN and CDR2 SYDVKM. This CDR3 spans 14 amino acids.